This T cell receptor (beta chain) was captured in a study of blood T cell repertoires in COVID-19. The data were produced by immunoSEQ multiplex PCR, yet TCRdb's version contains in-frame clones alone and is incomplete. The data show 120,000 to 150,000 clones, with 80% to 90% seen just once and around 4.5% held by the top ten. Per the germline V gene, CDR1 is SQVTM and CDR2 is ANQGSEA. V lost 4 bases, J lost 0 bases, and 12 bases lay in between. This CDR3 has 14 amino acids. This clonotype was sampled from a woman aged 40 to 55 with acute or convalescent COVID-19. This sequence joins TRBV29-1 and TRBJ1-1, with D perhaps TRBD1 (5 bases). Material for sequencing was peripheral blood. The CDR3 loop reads CSVARQPMNTEAFF. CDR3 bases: TGCAGCGTTGCCCGACAGCCCATGAACACTGAAGCTTTCTTT.